The 8 T cell receptor beta chains below all came from one sample that was sequenced in a study of PD-1 and CTLA-4 blockade in melanoma. Repertoires were generated with immunoSEQ multiplex PCR, while TCRdb's copy carries only in-frame clones and drops some. Of under 40,000 clones listed, less than 90% are singletons. The sample consisted of CD8+ T cells from peripheral blood, taken from a patient given anti-PD-1 treatment. These receptors were collected from a human donor with melanoma.

The rearrangement uses TRBV19 and TRBJ2-1, with unresolved D. The V gene lost 0 bases and the J gene lost 7 bases, with 4 bases spanning the gap. This CDR3 contains 12 residues. Germline V CDR1 and CDR2: LNHDA, SQIVND (reference sequence). In DNA, the CDR3 is TGTGCCAGTAGTATAGAGGGAAATGAGCAGTTCTTC. Protein product: CASSIEGNEQFF.

This clone was observed once. CDR3: CASMGVSKETQYF. CDR3 nucleotide sequence: TGTGCCAGCATGGGGGTATCGAAAGAGACCCAGTACTTC. The chain is built from TRBV6-6 and TRBJ2-5, with D perhaps TRBD1 or TRBD2 (5 bases each). Germline-derived CDR1 and CDR2 are MNHNY and SVGAGI (reference sequence). This CDR3 has 13 residues. Between the trimmed V and J ends, which lost 7 bases and 3 bases, there was a span of 12 bases.

The rearrangement uses TRBV3-1 (or the pseudogene TRBV3-2) and TRBJ1-4; 10 bases match TRBD1. CDR3 length: 17 residues. V was pared by 1 base and J by 6 bases, with 8 bases of the junction left unmatched. Germline CDR1 reads LGHDT; CDR2 reads YNNKEL (reference sequence). The CDR3 spells CASSQAGTGAWYEKLFF. Written as DNA, the CDR3 is TGTGCCAGCAGCCAAGCTGGGACAGGGGCGTGGTATGAAAAACTGTTTTTT.

The chain carries TRBV9 and TRBJ1-3; 7 bases match TRBD1. This CDR3 is 17 amino acids long. CDR1 and CDR2 (germline): SGDLS, YYNGEE. Unmatched junction bases numbered 10, after V lost 4 bases and J lost 0 bases. The CDR3 sequence is CASSPWDSQTSGNTIYF. The CDR3 DNA follows: TGTGCCAGCAGCCCTTGGGACAGCCAAACCTCTGGAAACACCATATATTTT.

This chain connects TRBV27 to TRBJ1-1; possible D gene TRBD1, 5 bases. The V gene's germline CDR1 is MNHEY and CDR2 SMNVEV (reference sequence). CDR3 size: 13 residues. The V and J ends lost 2 bases and 1 base respectively, with 5 bases between them. The DNA for the CDR3 is TGTGCCAGCAGTTTAGGGGGGAACACTGAAGCTTTCTTT. Its protein is CASSLGGNTEAFF.

DNA for the CDR3: TGTGCCAGCAGCGCCATCAGGGGCATGAACACTGAAGCTTTCTTT. Its protein is CASSAIRGMNTEAFF. J is TRBJ1-1 and V is TRBV9, with D tentatively TRBD1 (6 bases). The CDR3 length is 15 residues. V was shortened by 3 bases and J by 0 bases, with 12 bases between the two germline ends. CDR1 and CDR2 from the germline V gene are SGDLS and YYNGEE. Variable domain in full (rest from reference TRBV9 and TRBJ1-1): DSGVTQTPKHLITATGQRVTLRCSPRSGDLSVYWYQQSLDQGLQFLIQYYNGEERAKGNILERFSAQQFPDLHSELNLSSLELGDSALYFCASSAIRGMNTEAFFGQGTRLTVV.

V and J are TRBV28 and TRBJ1-4; 10 positions agree with TRBD1. V lost 3 bases, J lost 3 bases, and 7 bases stayed unmatched. CDR3 length: 17 residues. CDR1 and CDR2 (germline): MDHEN, SYDVKM. CDR3 sequence reads: CASSFETGGFANEKLFF. Written as DNA, the CDR3 is TGTGCCAGCAGTTTTGAGACAGGGGGCTTCGCTAATGAAAAACTGTTTTTT.

This chain joins TRBV28 and TRBJ2-1; unclear D gene. V was shortened by 6 bases and J by 4 bases, with 4 bases between the two germline ends. The CDR3 is 11 amino acids. Germline V gene data show CDR1 as MDHEN and CDR2 as SYDVKM. CDR3 in DNA: TGTGCCAGCAGATATTACAATGAGCAGTTCTTC. It codes for CASRYYNEQFF.